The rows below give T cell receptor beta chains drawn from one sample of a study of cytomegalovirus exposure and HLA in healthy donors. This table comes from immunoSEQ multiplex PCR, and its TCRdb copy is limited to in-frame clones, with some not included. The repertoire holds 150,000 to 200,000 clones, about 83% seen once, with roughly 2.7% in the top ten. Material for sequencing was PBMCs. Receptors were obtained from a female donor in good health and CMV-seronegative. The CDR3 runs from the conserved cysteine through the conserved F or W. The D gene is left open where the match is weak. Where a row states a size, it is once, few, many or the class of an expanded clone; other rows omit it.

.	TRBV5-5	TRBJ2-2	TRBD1	CASSIRQGINTGELFF	TGTGCCAGCAGCATCCGACAGGGGATAAACACCGGGGAGCTGTTTTTT
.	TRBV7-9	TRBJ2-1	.	CASGPGVHEQFF	TGTGCCAGCGGTCCGGGTGTTCATGAGCAGTTCTTC
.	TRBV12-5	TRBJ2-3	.	CASGLVTDGVIQTDTQYF	TGTGCTAGTGGTTTGGTAACGGACGGGGTTATACAAACAGATACGCAGTATTTT
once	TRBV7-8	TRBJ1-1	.	CASSLEGFVEAFF	TGTGCCAGCAGCTTAGAGGGGTTTGTCGAAGCTTTCTTT
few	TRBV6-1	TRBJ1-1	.	CASSGQANTEAFF	TGTGCCAGCAGTGGCCAGGCCAACACTGAAGCTTTCTTT
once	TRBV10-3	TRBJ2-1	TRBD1	CAISAGTGYNEQFF	TGTGCCATCAGCGCTGGGACAGGTTACAATGAGCAGTTCTTC
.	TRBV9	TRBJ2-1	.	CASSVGDSSYNEQFF	TGTGCCAGCAGCGTAGGAGACAGCTCCTACAATGAGCAGTTCTTC
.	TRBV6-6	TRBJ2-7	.	CASSPMDSSYEQYF	TGTGCCAGCAGTCCCATGGACTCTTCCTACGAGCAGTACTTC
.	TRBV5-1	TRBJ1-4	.	CASSFTGEKLFF	TGCGCCAGCAGCTTTACCGGTGAAAAACTGTTTTTT
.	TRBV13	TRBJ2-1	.	CASSLGRAPYNEQFF	TGTGCCAGCAGCTTAGGCAGGGCCCCCTACAATGAGCAGTTCTTC
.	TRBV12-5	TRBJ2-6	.	CASGLVGSAGGPPGANVLTF	TGTGCTAGTGGTTTGGTAGGGTCGGCAGGGGGGCCCCCTGGGGCCAACGTCCTGACTTTC
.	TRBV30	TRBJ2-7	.	CAWKYSDSDTYEQYF	TGTGCCTGGAAATATTCGGACAGCGATACCTACGAGCAGTACTTC
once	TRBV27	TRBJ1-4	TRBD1	CASSLDRATLKSLSTEKLFF	TGTGCCAGCAGTTTGGACAGGGCAACCCTAAAGTCGCTTTCGACGGAAAAACTGTTTTTT
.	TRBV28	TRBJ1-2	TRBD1	CASRRQGASYGYTF	TGTGCCAGCAGGAGACAGGGGGCTAGCTATGGCTACACCTTC
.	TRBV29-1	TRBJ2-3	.	CSVALGGTDTQYF	TGCAGCGTTGCCCTCGGGGGCACAGATACGCAGTATTTT
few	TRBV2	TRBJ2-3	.	CASRDSGADTQYF	TGTGCCAGCCGGGACTCCGGCGCGGATACGCAGTATTTT
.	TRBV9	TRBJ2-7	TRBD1	CASSVGTGASYEQYF	TGTGCCAGCAGCGTCGGGACAGGGGCCTCCTACGAGCAGTACTTC
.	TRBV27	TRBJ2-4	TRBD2	CASTALGGRNIQYF	TGTGCCAGCACCGCTTTGGGCGGGAGAAACATTCAGTACTTC
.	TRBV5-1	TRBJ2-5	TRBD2	CASSSGLAGGPRQETQYF	TGCGCCAGCAGCTCCGGACTAGCGGGGGGGCCGAGGCAAGAGACCCAGTACTTC
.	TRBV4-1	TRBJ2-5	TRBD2	CASSAQGLAGEETQYF	TGCGCCAGCAGCGCCCAAGGACTAGCGGGAGAAGAGACCCAGTACTTC
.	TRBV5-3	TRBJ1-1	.	CARSFQREGGNTEAFF	TGTGCCAGAAGCTTCCAGAGGGAGGGGGGGAACACTGAAGCTTTCTTT
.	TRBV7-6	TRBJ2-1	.	CASSPRQSNEQFF	TGTGCCAGCAGCCCCCGACAGTCAAATGAGCAGTTCTTC
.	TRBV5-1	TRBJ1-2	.	CASSLGFGRGYTF	TGCGCCAGCAGCCTGGGGTTCGGTAGAGGCTACACCTTC
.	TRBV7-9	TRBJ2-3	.	CASSLEEAREDTQYF	TGTGCCAGCAGCTTAGAAGAGGCGCGGGAAGATACGCAGTATTTT
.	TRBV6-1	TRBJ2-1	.	CASSEMGRGTFPVVSEQFF	TGTGCCAGCAGTGAAATGGGCAGGGGAACCTTTCCCGTCGTCAGTGAGCAGTTCTTC
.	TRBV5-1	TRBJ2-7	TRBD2	CASSLDPGGITYEQYF	TGCGCCAGCAGCTTGGATCCGGGAGGGATCACCTACGAGCAGTACTTC
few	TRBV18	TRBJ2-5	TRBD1	CASSPLGQGTGETQYF	TGTGCCAGCTCACCACTCGGACAGGGTACCGGGGAGACCCAGTACTTC
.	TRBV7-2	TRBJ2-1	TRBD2	CASSPVSPSSGSINEQFF	TGTGCCAGCAGCCCAGTCAGCCCCTCTAGCGGGAGCATCAATGAGCAGTTCTTC
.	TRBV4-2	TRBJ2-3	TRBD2	CASSQEGGIAGEADTQYF	TGTGCCAGCAGCCAAGAGGGGGGTATAGCGGGAGAGGCGGATACGCAGTATTTT
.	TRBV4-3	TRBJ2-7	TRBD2	CASSRPPGLAGGPHEQYF	TGCGCCAGCAGCCGACCCCCGGGACTAGCGGGAGGGCCCCACGAGCAGTACTTC
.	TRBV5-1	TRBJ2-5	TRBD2	CASSSLRGAGETQYF	TGCGCCAGCAGCTCCCTGCGGGGGGCCGGGGAGACCCAGTACTTC
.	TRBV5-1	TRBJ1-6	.	CASSLQGSSYNSPLHF	TGCGCCAGCAGCCTCCAGGGAAGCTCCTATAATTCACCCCTCCACTTT
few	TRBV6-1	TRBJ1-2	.	CASAPGETSGYTF	TGTGCCAGCGCCCCGGGAGAAACTTCGGGCTACACCTTC
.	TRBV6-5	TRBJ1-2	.	CASSYFRGRGYGYTF	TGTGCCAGCAGTTACTTTCGGGGTAGGGGGTATGGCTACACCTTC
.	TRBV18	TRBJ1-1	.	CASSPSLQGLLTEAFF	TGTGCCAGCTCACCGTCCCTCCAGGGGTTGCTCACTGAAGCTTTCTTT
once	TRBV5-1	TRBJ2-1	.	CASSAGLSYNEQFF	TGCGCCAGCAGCGCCGGACTGTCCTACAATGAGCAGTTCTTC
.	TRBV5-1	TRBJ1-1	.	CASSLGIREVNTEAFF	TGCGCCAGCAGCTTGGGAATCCGAGAGGTGAACACTGAAGCTTTCTTT
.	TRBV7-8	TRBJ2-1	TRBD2	CASSLGLGREGPEQFF	TGTGCCAGCAGCTTAGGATTGGGGCGGGAGGGCCCTGAGCAGTTCTTC
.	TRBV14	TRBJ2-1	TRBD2	CASSTSGTSAVHEQFF	TGTGCCAGCAGCACCTCCGGGACTAGCGCCGTCCATGAGCAGTTCTTC
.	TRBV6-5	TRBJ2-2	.	CASSQIQGRTGELFF	TGTGCCAGCAGTCAAATACAGGGGAGGACCGGGGAGCTGTTTTTT
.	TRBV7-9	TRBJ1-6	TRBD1	CASSPLEGQSSPLHF	TGTGCCAGCAGCCCTCTCGAGGGACAGTCTTCACCCCTCCACTTT
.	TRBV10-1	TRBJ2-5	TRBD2	CASSQAGGHETQYF	TGCGCCAGCAGTCAAGCGGGAGGGCACGAGACCCAGTACTTC
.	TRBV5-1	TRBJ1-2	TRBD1	CASSSRDRGNYGYTF	TGCGCCAGCAGCTCCCGGGACAGGGGTAACTATGGCTACACCTTC
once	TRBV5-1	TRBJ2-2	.	CASSLEGLITGELFF	TGCGCCAGCAGCTTGGAGGGACTTATCACCGGGGAGCTGTTTTTT
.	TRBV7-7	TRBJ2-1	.	CASSPYVDRNNEQFF	TGTGCCAGCAGCCCATACGTGGACAGAAATAATGAGCAGTTCTTC
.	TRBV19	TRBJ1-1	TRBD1	CASSVQQGLNTEAFF	TGTGCCAGTAGTGTTCAACAGGGGTTGAACACTGAAGCTTTCTTT
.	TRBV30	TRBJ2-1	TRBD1	CAWSGTGVSYNEQFF	TGTGCCTGGAGTGGGACAGGGGTCTCCTACAATGAGCAGTTCTTC
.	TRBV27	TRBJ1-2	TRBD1	CASGIQGMHYGYTF	TGTGCCAGCGGTATACAGGGGATGCACTATGGCTACACCTTC
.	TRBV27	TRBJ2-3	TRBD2	CASSTRSGNADTQYF	TGTGCCAGCAGTACACGTAGCGGGAACGCAGATACGCAGTATTTT
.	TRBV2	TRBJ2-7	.	CASSYREDESYEQYF	TGTGCCAGCAGTTATAGGGAGGATGAGTCCTACGAGCAGTACTTC
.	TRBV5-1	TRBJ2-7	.	CASSRSYEQYF	TGCGCCAGCAGCCGATCCTACGAGCAGTACTTC
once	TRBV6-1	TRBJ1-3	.	CASSETGSPGNTIYF	TGTGCCAGCAGTGAAACCGGCTCTCCCGGGAACACCATATATTTT
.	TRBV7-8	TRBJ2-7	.	CASSFGGTDEQYF	TGTGCCAGCAGCTTTGGGGGGACCGACGAGCAGTACTTC
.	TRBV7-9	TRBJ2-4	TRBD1	CASSQGQGASKNIQYF	TGTGCCAGCAGTCAAGGACAGGGGGCTTCCAAAAACATTCAGTACTTC
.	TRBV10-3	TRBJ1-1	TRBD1	CAISGQGPNTEAFF	TGTGCCATCAGTGGACAGGGCCCGAACACTGAAGCTTTCTTT
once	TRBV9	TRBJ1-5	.	CASSVGGIGNQPQHF	TGTGCCAGCAGCGTAGGAGGTATCGGCAATCAGCCCCAGCATTTT